This T cell receptor (beta chain) stems from a study of blood T cell repertoires in COVID-19. Study as a whole: T cells, B-cell-depleted T cells, or PBMCs supplied cDNA or gDNA.

From germline, CDR1 is SNHLY and CDR2 FYNNEI. This CDR3 has 14 residues. Deletions cut 6 bases from V and 0 bases from J, with 9 bases between. The table came from immunoSEQ multiplex PCR; TCRdb's copy has only in-frame clones and leaves some out. The table records about 200,000 clones, over 75% of them present only once. This receptor was obtained from a woman aged 40 to 55 with acute or convalescent COVID-19. This chain links TRBV2 with TRBJ1-5; D call uncertain. The specimen sequenced was peripheral blood. CDR3 sequence: CASSDNFSNQPQHF. CDR3 DNA sequence: TGTGCCAGCAGCGACAATTTTAGCAATCAGCCCCAGCATTTT.